This T cell receptor beta chain was found in a study of cytomegalovirus exposure and HLA in healthy donors. This donor's CMV serostatus went unrecorded. In the PCR, 60 Vbeta and 13 Jbeta primers were used. Methods used by the authors: There were about 86 million unique TCR beta chains by a later count, and about 12 million of them were shared. TCRdb's copy holds only in-frame clones and misses some; the assay was immunoSEQ multiplex PCR. V and J calls and clone size come straight from that table; D and trimming were deduced from the DNA. The sample records about 98,000 clones, about 76% being singletons. CDR3 size: 16 residues. With V trimmed by 6 bases and J by 0 bases, 7 bases remained unmatched. The germline V gene encodes CDR1 SGHTS and CDR2 YDEGEE.

The J gene is TRBJ1-5, the V gene TRBV5-8, with 9 bases matching TRBD1. Sequenced input: PBMCs. This clonotype was obtained from a human donor in good health. The CDR3 sequence is CASTRDRAYSNQPQHF. In nucleotides, the CDR3 is TGTGCCAGCACTCGGGACAGGGCCTATAGCAATCAGCCCCAGCATTTT.